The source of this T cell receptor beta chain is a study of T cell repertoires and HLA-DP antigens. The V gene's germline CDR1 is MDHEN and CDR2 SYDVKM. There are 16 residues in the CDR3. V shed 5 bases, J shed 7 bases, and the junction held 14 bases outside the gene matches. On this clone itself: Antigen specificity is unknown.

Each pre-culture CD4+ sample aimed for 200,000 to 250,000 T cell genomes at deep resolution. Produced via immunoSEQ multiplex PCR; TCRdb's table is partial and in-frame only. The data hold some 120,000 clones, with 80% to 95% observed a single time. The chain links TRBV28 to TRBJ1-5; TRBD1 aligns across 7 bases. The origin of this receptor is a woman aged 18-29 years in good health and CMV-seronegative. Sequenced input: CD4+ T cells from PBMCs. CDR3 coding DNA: TGTGCCAGCAGTCCCTCCCTGGGCAGGGGGGGACAGCCCCAGCATTTT. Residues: CASSPSLGRGGQPQHF.